The 23 T cell receptor beta chains listed next were all sequenced from one sample in a study of blood T cell repertoires in COVID-19. Repertoires were generated with immunoSEQ multiplex PCR, while TCRdb's copy carries only in-frame clones and drops some. The table shows hundreds of thousands of clones, with 87% occurring only once. The source material was peripheral blood. The receptors shown here come from a man aged 18 to 35 with active or convalescent COVID-19.

The V call is TRBV11-2, the J call TRBJ1-5, with D unclear. The V and J ends lost 1 base and 1 base respectively, with 8 bases between them. The CDR3 sequence is 15 residues long. Germline V gene data show CDR1 as SGHAT and CDR2 as FQNNGV. The CDR3: CASSLGHNSNQPQHF. CDR3 DNA: TGTGCCAGCAGCTTAGGGCACAACAGCAATCAGCCCCAGCATTTT.

The chain recombines TRBV18 with TRBJ1-2; possibly TRBD1 for D (5 bases). Trimming cost V 5 bases and J 8 bases, with 12 bases left between them. CDR1 KGHSH and CDR2 LQKENI come from the germline V gene. CDR3 length: 12 residues. CDR3 bases: TGTGCCAGCTCAGCCGACAGCGACGGCTACACCTTC. This gives the protein CASSADSDGYTF.

This chain links TRBV7-8 with TRBJ2-7, with 7 positions matching TRBD2. This CDR3 region has 15 residues. The junction had 9 bases not matched to a gene; V was cut back by 0 bases and J by 7 bases. CDR1 and CDR2 from the germline V gene are SGHVS and FQNEAQ. Written as DNA, the CDR3 is TGTGCCAGCAGCTTAGCGTCAGCACTAGCGAGAGAGCAGTACTTC. Residues: CASSLASALAREQYF.

The chain joins TRBV28 to TRBJ1-1; possible D gene TRBD1, 5 bases. Looked up from germline, CDR1 is MDHEN and CDR2 is SYDVKM. V was clipped by 3 bases and J by 8 bases, with 19 bases between them. The CDR3 totals 15 residues. The CDR3 spells CASSFWFLGANEAFF. The CDR3 DNA sequence: TGTGCCAGCAGTTTCTGGTTTTTAGGGGCCAACGAAGCTTTCTTT.

The chain recombines TRBV5-1 with TRBJ1-6, with TRBD1 identical over 7 bases. The V and J ends lost 2 bases and 7 bases, in that order; junction bases with no gene match: 6. This CDR3 region has 15 residues. Germline V gene sequence: CDR1 SGHRS, CDR2 YFSETQ. The CDR3 sequence is CASSFQTGENSPLHF. CDR3 coding DNA: TGCGCCAGCAGCTTTCAAACAGGGGAAAATTCACCCCTCCACTTT.

J is TRBJ1-4 and V is TRBV5-8; D may be TRBD1 (5 bases). CDR1 and CDR2 from the germline V gene are SGHTS and YDEGEE. CDR3 length: 16 residues. Trimming stripped 0 bases from V and 7 bases from J, with 16 bases between. In nucleotides, the CDR3 is TGTGCCAGCAGCTTGGAAAACACTCGGGGGGGTGAAAAACTGTTTTTT. This translates into CASSLENTRGGEKLFF.

This sequence joins TRBV27 and TRBJ1-3; 9 bases are shared with TRBD1. CDR3 length: 14 residues. Germline V gene sequence: CDR1 MNHEY, CDR2 SMNVEV (reference sequence). V lost 3 bases to trimming and J lost 4 bases; unmatched junction nucleotides: 1. The CDR3, as DNA: TGTGCCAGCAGTTTGGGGACAGGGGGAAACACCATATATTTT. The encoded protein is CASSLGTGGNTIYF.

The J gene is TRBJ1-2, the V gene TRBV29-1, with D perhaps TRBD1 (5 bases). The CDR3 is made up of 13 amino acids. Per germline, CDR1 SQVTM and CDR2 ANQGSEA. The V gene lost 4 bases and the J gene lost 8 bases, with 17 bases spanning the gap. The CDR3 bases are TGCAGCGTTGGAGCCAGGGTGGGGGGAGGCTACACCTTC. Protein: CSVGARVGGGYTF.

The chain links TRBV29-1 to TRBJ2-4; TRBD2 matches 10 bases. Germline V gives CDR1 SQVTM, CDR2 ANQGSEA. Trimming took 2 bases from V and 5 from J; bases not matched to a gene: 9. This CDR3 is 16 amino acids long. The CDR3 DNA reads as TGCAGCGTTGAACCTAGCGGGAGCGGGGGGGAAAACATTCAGTACTTC. Its protein is CSVEPSGSGGENIQYF.

This sequence joins TRBV9 and TRBJ1-2; 7 bases fit TRBD1. The CDR3 has 16 residues. V shed 3 bases and J 6 bases; nucleotides not matched to a gene: 14. Germline V lookup: CDR1 SGDLS, CDR2 YYNGEE. As DNA, the CDR3 is TGTGCCAGCAGCGGAGGAGCACGGGACAGCCAGCATGGCTACACCTTC. It translates to CASSGGARDSQHGYTF.

The V call is TRBV9, the J call TRBJ2-2; 8 bases are a match to TRBD1. Germline CDR1 reads SGDLS; CDR2 reads YYNGEE. Trimming cost V 3 bases and J 2 bases; bases outside gene matches: 9. The CDR3 length is 17 residues. CDR3: CASSESGDRHNTGELFF. The CDR3 region has the DNA TGTGCCAGCAGCGAATCAGGGGACAGGCATAACACCGGGGAGCTGTTTTTT.

The rearrangement links TRBV19 to TRBJ1-6; D not certain. Trimming left V 3 bases short and J 3 bases short, with 9 bases between. Germline CDR1 and CDR2: LNHDA and SQIVND (reference sequence). The CDR3 consists of 15 residues. The DNA of the CDR3 is TGTGCCAGTAGTATCTCCGGGGACTATAATTCACCCCTCCACTTT. As protein: CASSISGDYNSPLHF.

In this sample, this clone turned up once. This chain connects TRBV19 to TRBJ2-7; D might be TRBD2 (6 bases). The V gene's germline CDR1 is LNHDA and CDR2 SQIVND (reference sequence). The germline V and J ends were trimmed by 5 bases and 1 base, with 9 bases remaining between them. CDR3 length: 13 amino acids. CDR3 region: CASSPSGSYEQYF. The CDR3 coding sequence is TGTGCCAGTAGTCCGAGCGGGTCCTACGAGCAGTACTTC.

The CDR3 protein is CATGRESTDTQYF. The CDR3 DNA sequence: TGTGCCACGGGGCGGGAGAGCACAGATACGCAGTATTTT. The chain couples TRBV6-4 to TRBJ2-3; 7 positions agree with TRBD2. V was clipped by 10 bases and J by 0 bases; unmatched bases: 4. The length of the CDR3 is 13 residues. Germline CDR1 reads MRHNA; CDR2 reads SNTAGT.

This chain connects TRBV27 to TRBJ1-2; 7 bases agree with TRBD1. Germline loops: CDR1 MNHEY, CDR2 SMNVEV (reference sequence). Trimming at V came to 5 bases and at J to 5 bases, leaving 11 bases not matched to a gene. The CDR3 covers 15 residues. CDR3 coding DNA: TGTGCCAGCAGTCAGGATGGGACAGATCCTTATGGCTACACCTTC. This gives the protein CASSQDGTDPYGYTF.

The chain recombines TRBV19 with TRBJ2-7; TRBD2 is a possible D gene (6 bases). Per germline, CDR1 LNHDA and CDR2 SQIVND (reference sequence). This CDR3 spans 14 amino acids. V lost 3 bases and J lost 2, with 11 bases in between. Here the CDR3 reads CASSISRGPYEQYF. For the CDR3, the DNA is TGTGCCAGTAGTATTTCGCGGGGCCCCTACGAGCAGTACTTC. The full variable domain, in which reference TRBV19 and TRBJ2-7 provide the parts outside the CDR3, is DGGITQSPKYLFRKEGQNVTLSCEQNLNHDAMYWYRQDPGQGLRLIYYSQIVNDFQKGDIAEGYSVSREKKESFPLTVTSAQKNPTAFYLCASSISRGPYEQYFGPGTRLTVT.

The J gene is TRBJ1-5, the V gene TRBV28, with 8 bases lining up with TRBD1. The CDR3 spans 18 residues. The germline V gene encodes CDR1 MDHEN and CDR2 SYDVKM. V lost 4 bases, J lost 2 bases, and 13 bases stayed unmatched. The CDR3 loop is CASSSFSGQGMGNQPQHF. The CDR3 DNA sequence: TGTGCCAGCAGTTCTTTCTCCGGACAGGGCATGGGCAATCAGCCCCAGCATTTT.

The chain carries TRBV21-1 and TRBJ2-7; TRBD2, the table's D call, lacks a check against the DNA. TRBV21-1 is designated a pseudogene. This CDR3 comprises 16 residues. This CDR3 reads CASSKFKRSSSYEQYF. The CDR3 DNA follows: TGTGCCAGCAGCAAATTTAAGCGGTCGAGCTCCTACGAGCAGTACTTC.

The chain couples TRBV11-2 to TRBJ2-1, with TRBD2 matching over 12 bases. After removal of 1 base from V and 8 bases from J, the junction contained 6 bases not matched to a gene. The CDR3 loop spans 16 amino acids. The germline CDR1 and CDR2 sequences are SGHAT and FQNNGV. The CDR3 DNA reads TGTGCCAGCAGCTTAGGGACTAGCGGGGTGTATTATGAGCAGTTCTTC. It yields the protein CASSLGTSGVYYEQFF. Drawing the rest from reference TRBV11-2 and TRBJ2-1, the complete variable domain is EAGVAQSPRYKIIEKRQSVAFWCNPISGHATLYWYQQILGQGPKLLIQFQNNGVVDDSQLPKDRFSAERLKGVDSTLKIQPAKLEDSAVYLCASSLGTSGVYYEQFFGPGTRLTVL.

The chain employs TRBV23-1 and TRBJ1-1; D not resolved. TRBV23-1 is labeled an ORF, and its function is uncertain. Trimming removed 0 bases from V and 11 bases from J, with 16 bases in between. This CDR3 is built from 14 residues. The CDR3 loop is CASSQSGPTTKAFF. CDR3 sequence (DNA): TGCGCCAGCAGTCAATCGGGTCCTACCACTAAGGCTTTCTTT.

This clone is medium-sized. The rearrangement joins TRBV6-5 to TRBJ2-7; 13 positions match TRBD2. CDR1 and CDR2 (germline): MNHEY, SVGAGI. The J segment lost 4 bases and the V segment lost 5 bases, leaving 2 bases of the junction unmatched. This CDR3 spans 14 amino acids. Here the CDR3 DNA reads TGTGCCAGCAGTAAGGGACTAGCGGGATACGAGCAGTACTTC. Its protein is CASSKGLAGYEQYF.

The chain couples TRBV30 to TRBJ1-3; D is undetermined. CDR3 length equals 14 residues. V lost 4 bases to trimming and J lost 0 bases, with 10 bases between them. The germline gives CDR1 GTSNPN, CDR2 SVGIG (reference sequence). The DNA of the CDR3 is TGTGCCTGGATGGGAGGTGGCTCTGGAAACACCATATATTTT. Amino acids: CAWMGGGSGNTIYF. The complete variable domain, with remaining parts taken from reference TRBV30 and TRBJ1-3, reads SQTIHQWPATLVQPVGSPLSLECTVEGTSNPNLYWYRQAAGRGLQLLFYSVGIGQISSEVPQNLSASRPQDRQFILSSKKLLLSDSGFYLCAWMGGGSGNTIYFGEGSWLTVV.

This chain connects TRBV27 to TRBJ1-6; 8 bases align to TRBD1. The V gene end was trimmed by 2 bases and the J gene end by 10 bases; junction bases not matched to a gene: 10. Per the germline V gene, CDR1 is MNHEY and CDR2 is SMNVEV (reference sequence). CDR3 length equals 16 residues. This CDR3 reads CASSLTPGTGQSPLHF. Written as DNA, the CDR3 is TGTGCCAGCAGTTTAACTCCCGGGACAGGACAATCACCCCTCCACTTT.